The 8 T cell receptor beta chains below come from one sample, sequenced in a study of T-cell reconstitution after alpha-beta-depleted transplantation in children. TCRbeta library preparation incorporated unique molecular identifiers. Each CDR3 protein gets one entry after TCRdb re-called the PCR reads with MiXCR. Among some 350,000 distinct CDR3 sequences listed, under 13% were seen once. Here the sequenced sample was PBMCs from the stem cell graft donor, taken from the stem cell graft. These receptors were collected from a human donor who donated a stem cell graft to a child with acute lymphoblastic leukemia.

This clonotype was detected ten times or more. CDR3: CASSLRYRGPYEQYF. The CDR3 nucleotides are TGTGCCAGCAGTTTAAGGTATCGGGGACCCTACGAGCAGTACTTC. The V call is TRBV27, the J call TRBJ2-7; tentatively, D is TRBD1 or TRBD2 (5 bases each). V lost 2 bases and J lost 2, with 13 bases in between. Germline loops: CDR1 MNHEY, CDR2 SMNVEV (reference sequence). CDR3 length: 15 amino acids.

There are a few counts of this clonotype. The chain carries TRBV4-1 and TRBJ2-1; 13 positions agree with TRBD2. V shed 5 bases, J shed 4 bases, and the junction held 8 bases outside the gene matches. The germline V gene encodes CDR1 MGHRA and CDR2 YSYEKL. CDR3 length equals 17 residues. CDR3 DNA sequence: TGCGCCAGCAGCTCGGGACTAGCGGGACCCGATTACAATGAGCAGTTCTTC. Its translation is CASSSGLAGPDYNEQFF.

V usage is TRBV7-9 and J usage is TRBJ2-7, with 10 bases fitting TRBD2. The CDR3 is 17 residues long. V lost 6 bases, J lost 5 bases, and 16 bases stayed unmatched. CDR1 is SEHNR, CDR2 FQNEAQ, per germline (reference sequence). CDR3 in amino acids: CASRKTSGSGGINEQYF. The CDR3 DNA reads TGTGCCAGCAGAAAGACTAGCGGGTCCGGGGGGATCAACGAGCAGTACTTC.

On this clonotype: A read error may account for a junction end that differs from germline. The chain couples TRBV12-3 or TRBV12-4 to TRBJ2-5; D possibly corresponds to TRBD2 (7 bases). This CDR3 comprises 14 residues. CDR3 sequence (DNA): TGTGCCAGCAGATTAGGGGGGGCCCGGGAGACCCAGTACTTC. The encoded protein is CASRLGGARETQYF.

This clonotype was recorded at least ten times. This chain uses TRBV9 with TRBJ2-1; the D is unclear. The CDR3 covers 15 residues. The V gene's germline CDR1 is SGDLS and CDR2 YYNGEE. V was shortened by 0 bases and J by 2 bases, with 9 bases between the two germline ends. The DNA for the CDR3 is TGTGCCAGCAGCGTAGGTCAGCAGACCTACAATGAGCAGTTCTTC. Protein product: CASSVGQQTYNEQFF.

This sequence joins TRBV27 and TRBJ2-2, with 10 positions matching TRBD1. The CDR3 has 15 amino acids. V was pared by 4 bases and J by 5 bases, with 4 bases of the junction left unmatched. Germline CDR1 MNHEY, CDR2 SMNVEV (reference sequence). The CDR3 sequence: CASSWGQGYTGELFF. CDR3 coding DNA: TGTGCCAGCAGTTGGGGACAGGGGTATACCGGGGAGCTGTTTTTT.

This clonotype was picked up a small number of times. The chain combines TRBV7-2 with TRBJ2-1, with 8 bases identical to TRBD2. Trimming removed 2 bases from V and 7 bases from J; junction bases left unmatched: 10. This CDR3 comprises 16 residues. CDR1 SGHTA and CDR2 FQGNSA come from the germline V gene. The CDR3 DNA follows: TGTGCCAGCAGCTTATCCCCGGGAGGGCCTAGGAATGAGCAGTTCTTC. Translation: CASSLSPGGPRNEQFF.

This clonotype has just a few counts. V is TRBV29-1 and J is TRBJ2-7; a possible D gene is TRBD1 (6 bases). The CDR3 loop spans 12 amino acids. Germline assignment: CDR1 SQVTM and CDR2 ANQGSEA. Trimming cost V 7 bases and J 6 bases, with 16 bases left between them. The CDR3 region is CSAQGFLSEQYF. For the CDR3, the DNA is TGCAGCGCACAGGGATTTCTCTCCGAGCAGTACTTC.